The present T cell receptor (beta chain) was sequenced within a study of T cell changes during pregnancy in multiple sclerosis. Data came from immunoSEQ multiplex PCR; TCRdb stores just in-frame clones and leaves some out. Of more than 35,000 clones in the sample, around nine tenths were seen once. CDR1 and CDR2 from the germline V gene are MNHNS and SASEGT. CDR3 length equals 13 residues. The V and J ends lost 3 bases and 8 bases respectively, with 12 bases between them. The sequence came from a female donor with multiple sclerosis, enrolled in a pregnancy study. Source: CD4+ T cells from peripheral blood mononuclear cells, taken in the second trimester of pregnancy. The chain combines TRBV6-1 with TRBJ2-3; maybe TRBD1 (6 bases). The CDR3 nucleotides read TGTGCCAGCAGTGAGAACGACAGGCTTACGCAGTATTTT. Translated, it gives CASSENDRLTQYF.